This T cell receptor (beta chain) was retrieved from a study of T cells in Graves' hyperthyroidism and ophthalmopathy. Study background: Once the initial diagnosis was made, peripheral blood was obtained before any treatment. Study-wide results and caveats: Ophthalmopathy onset followed model prediction by a median around 6.9 months.

Concerning this clonotype itself: Its antigen is as yet unknown.

It was RNA transcripts that yielded the amplified TCR beta CDR3 regions. Primed by the HTBI set, a first-round RT-PCR was run on the TCR CDR3. Via MiXCR, TCRdb re-called the multiplex PCR reads, giving one row per CDR3 protein. The sample has about 510,000 distinct CDR3 sequences; less than 15% are singletons. After removal of 4 bases from V and 2 bases from J, the junction contained 10 bases not matched to a gene. In germline, CDR1 is SGHRS, CDR2 YFSETQ. The CDR3 sequence is 16 residues long. Stable Graves' hyperthyroidism meant no ophthalmopathy progression within 18 months. Diagnoses were established using clinical symptoms, serum thyroxine and TRAb, thyroid ultrasound and orbital computed tomography.

The origin of this receptor is a middle-aged woman with Graves' hyperthyroidism. The chain combines TRBV5-1 with TRBJ2-3; 7 nucleotides match TRBD1. Sequencing was done on a sample of blood. The CDR3 reads CASSQEVTGFTDTQYF. The CDR3 DNA follows: TGCGCCAGCAGCCAGGAGGTGACAGGGTTCACAGATACGCAGTATTTT.